This TCR beta chain came from a study of blood T cell repertoires in COVID-19. The overall study: Sites in the United States, Italy and Spain provided acute and convalescent COVID-19 samples. PBMCs, B-cell-depleted T cells, or T cells provided the cDNA or gDNA that made up the material.

In the original processing: Reference gene primers were amplified, and this amplification served to estimate nucleated cell counts. Sequencing used immunoSEQ multiplex PCR; TCRdb keeps in-frame clones, though not all of them. The V and J calls and clone size are taken from that table; D and trimming were inferred from the DNA. The sample has 65,000 to 95,000 clones, around 85% seen once. Sample: peripheral blood. This sequence was found in a man older than 75 with active or convalescent COVID-19.

DNA for the CDR3: TGTGCCAGCAGCGAAAGGACAGGGGGCGAGCAGTACGTC. Translated, it gives CASSERTGGEQYV. The chain combines TRBV21-1 with TRBJ2-7; TRBD1, the D gene given by the table, was not confirmed from the DNA. TRBV21-1 is marked as a pseudogene. There are 13 residues in the CDR3.